This T cell receptor (beta chain) was sequenced in a study of shared clonotypes between healthy human individuals. Study as a whole: Used for every donor were three CD4 naive, three CD4 memory, two CD8 naive and one CD8 memory plate.

About this clone itself: The target antigen is unknown.

Trimming pared 6 bases from V and 6 bases from J, leaving 15 bases between. This CDR3 comprises 13 residues. The germline gives CDR1 KGHSH, CDR2 LQKENI. Study conclusions and caveats: Clonotypes shared by all four sorted-subset donors had higher generation probabilities than non-shared clonotypes.

Original handling: ImmunoSEQ yielded junction-only sequences lacking quality scores, so filtering differed. Produced via immunoSEQ multiplex PCR; TCRdb's table is partial and in-frame only. That table furnishes V, J and clone size, whereas the DNA furnished D and trimming. Of around 1.6 million clones in the sample, 98% were seen once. This sequence joins TRBV18 and TRBJ2-7; D remains ambiguous. Input material: naive CD4+ T cells sorted from blood. Subset noted: CD45RA+ positively selected. This receptor was obtained from a man aged 25-45 years in good health. The CDR3 DNA is TGTGCCAGCTCGCCCACCCCTAAGGGCGAGCAGTACTTC. It specifies CASSPTPKGEQYF.